Each of the 27 T cell receptor beta chains below was sequenced from the same sample in a study of Ad26.COV2.S vaccination and SARS-CoV-2 variants. Assay used: immunoSEQ multiplex PCR; TCRdb lists only in-frame clones, some missing. The sample includes roughly 380,000 clones, 92% seen only once; the top ten take under 4%. This material consisted of peripheral blood, taken after recovery from COVID-19. Every receptor here comes from a human donor who had recovered from COVID-19.

The V call is TRBV5-1, the J call TRBJ2-7; either TRBD1 or TRBD2 may supply D (7 bases each). The CDR3 runs 15 residues. From germline, CDR1 is SGHRS and CDR2 YFSETQ. Trimming removed 3 bases at V and 7 bases at J, with 20 bases between. DNA for the CDR3: TGCGCCAGCAGCTCCAGGGGGTACCGGGAGGAGGAGCAGTACTTC. The encoded protein is CASSSRGYREEEQYF.

The chain links TRBV6-6 to TRBJ1-5; the D is unclear. Trimming shortened V by 4 bases and J by 6 bases, and 10 bases separated the two germline ends. Germline V gene data show CDR1 as MNHNY and CDR2 as SVGAGI (reference sequence). The CDR3 is 13 residues long. The CDR3 sequence: CASSLSGGQPQHF. The CDR3 nucleotides are TGTGCCAGCAGTTTATCCGGCGGTCAGCCCCAGCATTTT.

The chain couples TRBV6-5 to TRBJ1-1; 7 bases map to TRBD1. CDR3 length: 15 amino acids. Germline V gene sequence: CDR1 MNHEY, CDR2 SVGAGI. The junction had 10 bases not matched to a gene; V was cut back by 2 bases and J by 7 bases. CDR3 region: CASSYHVQGGNEAFF. The CDR3 DNA follows: TGTGCCAGCAGTTACCACGTCCAGGGGGGGAATGAAGCTTTCTTT.

In this sample, this clone turned up once. The rearrangement uses TRBV5-1 and TRBJ2-3; TRBD1 aligns across 7 bases. The CDR3 spans 16 residues. Trimming at V came to 4 bases and at J to 6 bases, leaving 14 bases not matched to a gene. CDR1 and CDR2 from the germline V gene are SGHRS and YFSETQ. The CDR3 region is CASSPNTGASLDTQYF. Written as DNA, the CDR3 is TGCGCCAGCAGCCCCAACACAGGGGCGAGTTTGGATACGCAGTATTTT. Combining the CDR3 with reference TRBV5-1 and TRBJ2-3 gives the whole variable domain KAGVTQTPRYLIKTRGQQVTLSCSPISGHRSVSWYQQTPGQGLQFLFEYFSETQRNKGNFPGRFSGRQFSNSRSEMNVSTLELGDSALYLCASSPNTGASLDTQYFGPGTRLTVL.

The rearrangement uses TRBV7-8 and TRBJ2-2; D is undetermined. Per the germline V gene, CDR1 is SGHVS and CDR2 is FQNEAQ. The CDR3 spans 15 residues. Trimming pared 1 base from V and 1 base from J, leaving 7 bases between. The CDR3 region is CASSLVQKNTGELFF. For the CDR3, the DNA is TGTGCCAGCAGCTTAGTTCAGAAGAACACCGGGGAGCTGTTTTTT.

This chain links TRBV19 with TRBJ1-2; the match to TRBD1 covers 7 bases. Germline lookup yields CDR1 LNHDA and CDR2 SQIVND (reference sequence). The V gene end was trimmed by 5 bases and the J gene end by 5 bases; junction bases not matched to a gene: 5. This CDR3 comprises 13 residues. CDR3 sequence: CASSPSTGYGYTF. CDR3 in DNA: TGTGCCAGTAGTCCCTCGACAGGGTATGGCTACACCTTC.

This clone has just one count. The rearrangement links TRBV23-1 to TRBJ1-1; 12 bases fit TRBD1. TRBV23-1 is an ORF; its function is uncertain. The ends lost 6 bases at V and 6 bases at J; junction bases unmatched: 17. The length of the CDR3 is 18 residues. The CDR3 loop is CASRPQGTGGLFAPEAFF. The CDR3 DNA sequence: TGCGCCAGCAGACCCCAGGGGACAGGGGGCCTGTTCGCCCCTGAAGCTTTCTTT.

The V call is TRBV19, the J call TRBJ2-1, with 7 bases that match TRBD2. The CDR3 spans 14 residues. Germline lookup yields CDR1 LNHDA and CDR2 SQIVND (reference sequence). V lost 6 bases and J lost 6; bases outside the gene matches: 8. The CDR3 loop reads CASSERGPVNEQFF. The CDR3 bases are TGTGCCAGTAGCGAGCGGGGACCGGTCAATGAGCAGTTCTTC.

The rearrangement uses TRBV5-1 and TRBJ1-2, with D maybe TRBD1 (6 bases). Germline V gives CDR1 SGHRS, CDR2 YFSETQ. CDR3 length: 16 amino acids. Between the trimmed V and J ends, which lost 4 bases and 6 bases, there was a span of 22 bases. The CDR3 nucleotides are TGCGCCAGCAGCCAGGGGATTGGGGGCGGATTGGATGGCTACACCTTC. As protein: CASSQGIGGGLDGYTF. Supplemented by reference TRBV5-1 and TRBJ1-2, the full variable domain reads KAGVTQTPRYLIKTRGQQVTLSCSPISGHRSVSWYQQTPGQGLQFLFEYFSETQRNKGNFPGRFSGRQFSNSRSEMNVSTLELGDSALYLCASSQGIGGGLDGYTFGSGTRLTVV.

CDR3 sequence: CASRLNHQPQHF. DNA of the CDR3: TGTGCCAGCAGACTGAACCATCAGCCCCAGCATTTT. The chain employs TRBV7-9 and TRBJ1-5; no reliable D call. Trimming removed 6 bases at V and 5 bases at J, with 8 bases between. CDR3 size: 12 residues. Per germline, CDR1 SEHNR and CDR2 FQNEAQ (reference sequence).

J is TRBJ2-6 and V is TRBV11-2, with no clear D. CDR3 length equals 16 residues. V was pared by 0 bases and J by 0 bases, with 6 bases between. CDR1 SGHAT and CDR2 FQNNGV come from the germline V gene. DNA of the CDR3: TGTGCCAGCAGCTTAGATAACTTCTCTGGGGCCAACGTCCTGACTTTC. Its translation: CASSLDNFSGANVLTF.

The V call is TRBV6-2 or TRBV6-3, the J call TRBJ2-2; D not resolved. In germline, CDR1 is MNHEY, CDR2 SVGEGT. Deletions cut 3 bases from V and 5 bases from J, with 7 bases between. The CDR3 spans 13 residues. CDR3 sequence (DNA): TGTGCCAGCAGTTATGGGTATACCGGGGAGCTGTTTTTT. Its translation: CASSYGYTGELFF.

The chain joins TRBV7-6 to TRBJ2-1; tentatively, D is TRBD2 (7 bases). Germline values: CDR1 SGHVS, CDR2 FNYEAQ. Trimming cost V 2 bases and J 8 bases, with 16 bases left between them. The CDR3 length is 15 residues. The CDR3 DNA sequence: TGTGCCAGCAGCTTAAGGGGGGGCGCGATGGATGAGCAGTTCTTC. It is translated as CASSLRGGAMDEQFF.

V and J are TRBV7-6 and TRBJ1-5; 7 nucleotides match TRBD1. J gave up 5 bases and V 5 bases, and 9 bases lay outside the gene matches. The CDR3 runs to 15 residues. In germline, CDR1 is SGHVS, CDR2 FNYEAQ. The CDR3 sequence: CASSPETGEHQPQHF. CDR3 nucleotide sequence: TGTGCCAGCAGCCCGGAAACAGGGGAGCATCAGCCCCAGCATTTT.

As to this clone: The identical CDR3 is also encoded by other nucleotide sequences in the sample. The chain employs TRBV4-1 and TRBJ2-7; 11 nucleotides match TRBD1. V dropped 4 bases and J dropped 3; count of bases not matched to a gene: 2. This CDR3 region has 14 residues. Germline values: CDR1 MGHRA, CDR2 YSYEKL. As DNA, the CDR3 is TGCGCCAGCAGCCCGGGACAGGGGGGCTACGAGCAGTACTTC. It is translated as CASSPGQGGYEQYF.

Only one count was recorded for this clone. This chain uses TRBV3-1 (or the pseudogene TRBV3-2) with TRBJ1-1; no definite D call. Germline V gives CDR1 LGHDT, CDR2 YNNKEL (reference sequence). V was cut by 3 bases and J by 5 bases, with 4 bases left in between. CDR3 size: 11 residues. The CDR3 nucleotides read TGTGCCAGCAGCCAGGCTACTGAAGCTTTCTTT. It translates to CASSQATEAFF.

The chain joins TRBV7-9 to TRBJ2-5; D gene unclear. This CDR3 has 13 amino acids. V lost 2 bases and J 1 base, leaving 5 bases between the germline ends. Germline V gene data show CDR1 as SEHNR and CDR2 as FQNEAQ (reference sequence). The CDR3 DNA reads as TGTGCCAGCAGCTTATCAGTCCAAGAGACCCAGTACTTC. Translated: CASSLSVQETQYF. Variable domain in full (rest from reference TRBV7-9 and TRBJ2-5): DTGVSQNPRHKITKRGQNVTFRCDPISEHNRLYWYRQTLGQGPEFLTYFQNEAQLEKSRLLSDRFSAERPKGSFSTLEIQRTEQGDSAMYLCASSLSVQETQYFGPGTRLLVL.

This sequence joins TRBV27 and TRBJ1-1; no definite D call. Germline V gene lookup returns CDR1 MNHEY and CDR2 SMNVEV (reference sequence). The CDR3 is made up of 15 amino acids. Trimming removed 3 bases from V and 3 bases from J, with 14 bases in between. CDR3 amino acids: CASSFLGRTYTEAFF. CDR3 nucleotide sequence: TGTGCCAGCAGTTTCCTGGGCCGAACCTACACTGAAGCTTTCTTT.

The genes are TRBV4-1 and TRBJ1-2, with D perhaps matching TRBD1 (6 bases). The CDR3 runs 17 residues. Trimming cost V 0 bases and J 4 bases, with 18 bases left between them. CDR1 MGHRA and CDR2 YSYEKL come from the germline V gene. CDR3 coding DNA: TGCGCCAGCAGCCAAGAAGGGGGGGGGTCCCAGGGCTATGGCTACACCTTC. Translating gives CASSQEGGGSQGYGYTF.

The chain carries TRBV6-2 or TRBV6-3 and TRBJ2-2, with TRBD2 identical over 12 bases. The CDR3 is 15 amino acids. Germline V gene data show CDR1 as MNHEY and CDR2 as SVGEGT. V shed 5 bases, J shed 6 bases, and the junction held 4 bases outside the gene matches. The CDR3 sequence: CASSLTSGGSGELFF. For the CDR3, the DNA is TGTGCCAGCAGTCTAACTAGCGGGGGGTCCGGGGAGCTGTTTTTT.

Concerning this clone itself: The same CDR3 also results from other DNA sequences found in this sample. The CDR3 nucleotides are TGTGCCAGCAGCTTAGGGGGTAATAATTCACCCCTCCACTTT. Translating it yields CASSLGGNNSPLHF. This chain connects TRBV11-3 to TRBJ1-6; D is uncertain. This CDR3 comprises 14 residues. Deletions cut 1 base from V and 5 bases from J, with 6 bases between. Germline V CDR1 and CDR2: SGHNT, YENEEA.

This chain connects TRBV7-4 to TRBJ1-5; D may be TRBD1 (5 bases). Trimming cost V 8 bases and J 5 bases, with 28 bases left between them. The CDR3 loop spans 18 amino acids. The germline V gene has CDR1 SGHVT and CDR2 SQSDAQ. CDR3: CASGRKAGTLCGDQPQHF. As DNA, the CDR3 is TGTGCCAGCGGACGAAAAGCCGGGACCCTTTGCGGCGATCAGCCCCAGCATTTT.

The chain employs TRBV6-6 and TRBJ2-3; D gene unclear. Looked up from germline, CDR1 is MNHNY and CDR2 is SVGAGI (reference sequence). The germline V and J ends were trimmed by 6 bases and 9 bases, with 10 bases remaining between them. The CDR3 runs to 11 residues. The CDR3 protein is CASRVVLTQYF. CDR3 in DNA: TGTGCCAGCAGGGTCGTATTGACGCAGTATTTT.

V is TRBV19 and J is TRBJ1-5; D ambiguous. Deletions cut 3 bases from V and 6 bases from J, with 9 bases between. CDR1 LNHDA and CDR2 SQIVND come from the germline V gene (reference sequence). This CDR3 contains 13 residues. The CDR3 DNA reads as TGTGCCAGTAGTATTCAGGCCGGTCAGCCCCAGCATTTT. Protein product: CASSIQAGQPQHF.

This chain connects TRBV5-1 to TRBJ2-5; D possibly uses TRBD1 or TRBD2 (5 bases each). This CDR3 is 15 amino acids long. Looked up from germline, CDR1 is SGHRS and CDR2 is YFSETQ. Deletions cut 2 bases from V and 2 bases from J, with 13 bases between. The CDR3 loop is CASSFGTARQETQYF. For the CDR3, the DNA is TGCGCCAGCAGCTTTGGGACGGCCAGACAAGAGACCCAGTACTTC.

The chain couples TRBV18 to TRBJ2-1; D gene ambiguous. The germline V gene has CDR1 KGHSH and CDR2 LQKENI. The CDR3 consists of 15 residues. V was cut by 4 bases and J by 2 bases, with 12 bases left in between. CDR3 sequence reads: CASSQNQVTYNEQFF. For the CDR3, the DNA is TGTGCCAGCTCACAAAATCAGGTTACCTACAATGAGCAGTTCTTC.

The chain joins TRBV5-1 to TRBJ2-7, with 9 bases matching TRBD1. Trimming cost V 5 bases and J 0 bases; bases outside gene matches: 9. This CDR3 is built from 16 residues. The V gene's germline CDR1 is SGHRS and CDR2 YFSETQ. In nucleotides, the CDR3 is TGCGCCAGCAGACAGACCCGACAGGGGGACTCCTACGAGCAGTACTTC. Its protein is CASRQTRQGDSYEQYF.